The 26 T cell receptor beta chains listed next were all sequenced from one sample in a study of beta chain features in type 1 diabetes. These TCRs are of unknown antigen specificity. The study, taken as a whole, reports: Within each of all four CD4+ subsets, Type 1 diabetes patients had TCRB CDR3s that were moderately but significantly shorter.

cDNA synthesis used the whole RNA isolate, giving expressed TCRB sequences. Here immunoSEQ multiplex PCR was the method, and the copy in TCRdb shows in-frame clones only, minus some. The sample includes 600,000 or so clones, over 12% of them seen just once. The sequencing input was naive CD4+ T cells from blood. The source is a man younger than 30 with type 1 diabetes.

The table lists this clone with a few counts. The CDR3 DNA is TGTGCCAGCAGCTCCGGGACCAGAGAGACCCAGTACTTC. Translated: CASSSGTRETQYF. V gene TRBV11-2 combines with J gene TRBJ2-5, with D perhaps TRBD1 or TRBD2 (5 bases each). V was shortened by 4 bases and J by 4 bases, with 10 bases between the two germline ends. CDR1 is SGHAT and CDR2 is FQNNGV in the germline V gene. The CDR3 runs to 13 residues.

J is TRBJ2-5 and V is TRBV6-6; TRBD2 matches at 11 bases. V shed 6 bases and J 5 bases; nucleotides not matched to a gene: 11. Germline CDR1 MNHNY, CDR2 SVGAGI (reference sequence). The length of the CDR3 is 16 residues. The CDR3 nucleotides read TGTGCCAGCAGCTTCCCCGGGATAGCGGGGGGGGAGACCCAGTACTTC. Residues: CASSFPGIAGGETQYF.

This clone has a handful of counts. The chain joins TRBV5-4 to TRBJ1-3; D uncertain. The CDR3 extends over 14 amino acids. From germline, CDR1 is SGHNT and CDR2 YYREEE (reference sequence). The V end was cut by 2 bases, the J end by 2 bases, with 8 bases between. The CDR3 spells CASSFGGPGNTIYF. CDR3 coding DNA: TGTGCCAGCAGCTTCGGAGGGCCTGGAAACACCATATATTTT.

In its sample, this clone was seen a few times. V and J are TRBV7-9 and TRBJ2-3; D call uncertain. Germline CDR1 is SEHNR and CDR2 is FQNEAQ (reference sequence). The CDR3 spans 14 residues. V gave up 0 bases and J gave up 4 bases, with 8 bases separating them. The CDR3: CASSLAGIPDTQYF. The CDR3, as DNA: TGTGCCAGCAGCTTAGCCGGAATCCCAGATACGCAGTATTTT.

This clone was counted a few times. The chain links TRBV5-4 to TRBJ1-3; no definite D call. Trimming left V 4 bases short and J 0 bases short, with 8 bases between. The CDR3 contains 14 residues. Germline loops: CDR1 SGHNT, CDR2 YYREEE (reference sequence). Written as DNA, the CDR3 is TGTGCCAGCAGCCCCGGGGACTCTGGAAACACCATATATTTT. Translating gives CASSPGDSGNTIYF.

The table lists this clone with a few counts. This chain connects TRBV7-2 to TRBJ2-5, with D tentatively TRBD2 (5 bases). The CDR3 consists of 15 residues. Germline CDR1 is SGHTA and CDR2 is FQGNSA. V was cut by 0 bases and J by 5 bases, with 13 bases left in between. CDR3 nucleotides: TGTGCCAGCAGCTTAGCGCGGCCCCCGGGGGAGACCCAGTACTTC. Its protein is CASSLARPPGETQYF.

The J gene is TRBJ1-5, the V gene TRBV2, with D hard to call. The CDR3 extends over 13 amino acids. V lost 6 bases and J 7 bases, leaving 13 bases between the germline ends. Looked up from germline, CDR1 is SNHLY and CDR2 is FYNNEI. The CDR3 nucleotides are TGTGCCAGCAGGTTATCGGCTGGACAGCCCCAGCATTTT. Its protein product is CASRLSAGQPQHF.

This clone was recorded a few times. The same CDR3 can be traced to other DNA sequences in this sample. This chain uses TRBV4-3 with TRBJ2-7; no definite D call. The V and J ends lost 2 bases and 4 bases respectively, with 6 bases between them. The CDR3 runs 12 residues. Germline values: CDR1 LGHNA, CDR2 YSLEER. The CDR3 protein is CASSQRGYEQYF. The CDR3 coding sequence is TGCGCCAGCAGCCAAAGAGGTTACGAGCAGTACTTC.

This clone has a handful of counts. The chain carries TRBV20-1 and TRBJ2-7, with D possibly TRBD1 on 6 matching bases. From germline, CDR1 is DFQATT and CDR2 SNEGSKA (reference sequence). There are 10 residues in the CDR3. Trimming left V 5 bases short and J 7 bases short, with 9 bases between. The CDR3 spells CSARQEEQYF. Written as DNA, the CDR3 is TGCAGTGCTCGACAGGAAGAGCAGTACTTC.

The table lists this clone with a few counts. The CDR3 sequence: CASRNEKLFF. In DNA form, the CDR3 reads TGTGCCAGCAGAAATGAAAAACTGTTTTTT. This chain uses TRBV25-1 with TRBJ1-4, with unresolved D. Germline CDR1 and CDR2: MGHDK and SYGVNS. CDR3 length: 10 amino acids. Trimming shortened V by 6 bases and J by 5 bases, and 1 base separated the two germline ends.

This clone appeared once. The chain recombines TRBV11-3 with TRBJ2-7, with D uncertain. Germline lookup yields CDR1 SGHNT and CDR2 YENEEA. With 0 bases removed from V and 1 base from J, the gap between germline ends came to 7 bases. This CDR3 is 14 amino acids long. CDR3 bases: TGTGCCAGCAGCTTAGAGGCCGGTTCCTACGAGCAGTACTTC. This encodes CASSLEAGSYEQYF. The full variable domain, with the rest looked up from reference TRBV11-3 and TRBJ2-7, is EAGVVQSPRYKIIEKKQPVAFWCNPISGHNTLYWYLQNLGQGPELLIRYENEEAVDDSQLPKDRFSAERLKGVDSTLKIQPAELGDSAVYLCASSLEAGSYEQYFGPGTRLTVT.

There are a few counts of this clone. CDR3 sequence: CASSEPGPTDTQYF. The CDR3 bases are TGTGCCAGTAGTGAGCCGGGGCCAACAGATACGCAGTATTTT. The chain joins TRBV19 to TRBJ2-3; D is possibly TRBD1 or TRBD2 (5 bases each). CDR3 size: 14 residues. Trimming took off 5 bases at V and 3 bases at J, with 12 bases between the two ends. CDR1 is LNHDA and CDR2 is SQIVND in the germline V gene (reference sequence).

The chain carries TRBV7-9 and TRBJ2-3; TRBD1 or TRBD2 may be the D gene (6 bases each). V lost 5 bases and J lost 4, with 19 bases in between. CDR3 length: 16 residues. The V gene's germline CDR1 is SEHNR and CDR2 FQNEAQ (reference sequence). Written as DNA, the CDR3 is TGTGCCAGCAGCCCCCGGGGGCAGGGGCGCGCAGATACGCAGTATTTT. This encodes CASSPRGQGRADTQYF.

This chain links TRBV28 with TRBJ2-1; no firm D call. CDR3 length: 15 amino acids. Trimming pared 6 bases from V and 6 bases from J, leaving 18 bases between. Germline V gives CDR1 MDHEN, CDR2 SYDVKM. The CDR3 here is CASSPVLGMGNEQFF. CDR3 bases: TGTGCCAGCAGCCCGGTATTGGGAATGGGCAATGAGCAGTTCTTC.

The chain carries TRBV10-3 and TRBJ2-1; the D gene is possibly TRBD1 (6 bases). Trimming left V 6 bases short and J 8 bases short, with 8 bases between. CDR1 and CDR2 (germline): ENHRY, SYGVKD. This CDR3 is 11 amino acids long. The CDR3 nucleotides are TGTGCCATCAGCAGGGGCGATGAGCAGTTCTTC. Translated, it gives CAISRGDEQFF.

The gene calls are TRBV4-3 and TRBJ1-2; D is unresolved. The length of the CDR3 is 15 residues. Trimming shortened V by 0 bases and J by 3 bases, and 11 bases separated the two germline ends. Germline-derived CDR1 and CDR2 are LGHNA and YSLEER. In DNA, the CDR3 is TGCGCCAGCAGCCAAGACAGGAGTAGGTACTATGGCTACACCTTC. This gives the protein CASSQDRSRYYGYTF.

This sequence joins TRBV10-3 and TRBJ1-2; D is perhaps TRBD1 (5 bases). CDR1 ENHRY and CDR2 SYGVKD come from the germline V gene. This CDR3 is 15 amino acids long. Trimming took 0 bases from V and 4 from J, leaving 12 bases between them. The CDR3 here is CAISESPGISYGYTF. Here the CDR3 DNA reads TGTGCCATCAGTGAGTCGCCAGGGATAAGCTATGGCTACACCTTC.

The V call is TRBV19, the J call TRBJ2-1; D not resolved. Between the trimmed V and J ends, which lost 4 bases and 5 bases, there was a span of 3 bases. From germline, CDR1 is LNHDA and CDR2 SQIVND (reference sequence). The CDR3 contains 11 residues. DNA for the CDR3: TGTGCCAGTAGTAAGAACAATGAGCAGTTCTTC. It codes for CASSKNNEQFF.

This clone was picked up a small number of times. The V call is TRBV5-1, the J call TRBJ1-1, with a possible D match to TRBD1 (6 bases). Germline lookup yields CDR1 SGHRS and CDR2 YFSETQ. CDR3 length equals 15 residues. Trimming took off 5 bases at V and 1 base at J, with 15 bases between the two ends. The CDR3 sequence is CASRPHRDGNTEAFF. The CDR3 DNA follows: TGCGCCAGCAGACCCCACAGGGACGGGAACACTGAAGCTTTCTTT.

This clone was detected a few times. The chain couples TRBV28 to TRBJ1-1; 8 bases agree with TRBD1. The CDR3 sequence is 14 residues long. V gave up 7 bases and J gave up 1 base; unmatched junction bases: 5. Germline V gene data show CDR1 as MDHEN and CDR2 as SYDVKM. The DNA for the CDR3 is TGTGCCAGCACCAGGACAGGGCAGAACACTGAAGCTTTCTTT. It codes for CASTRTGQNTEAFF.

This clone was counted between two and nine times. The chain has TRBV21-1 and TRBJ2-1. TRBV21-1 constitutes a pseudogene. This CDR3 region has 14 residues. CDR3 in amino acids: CASSPLRGIDEQFF. The CDR3 coding sequence is TGTGCCAGCAGCCCCCTGAGGGGAATCGATGAGCAGTTCTTC.

J is TRBJ2-3 and V is TRBV5-1; 9 positions match TRBD2. This CDR3 has 15 amino acids. The germline V gene encodes CDR1 SGHRS and CDR2 YFSETQ. Trimming cost V 4 bases and J 2 bases; bases outside gene matches: 5. CDR3 nucleotides: TGCGCCAGCAGCCCTAGCGGGACTCACACAGATACGCAGTATTTT. It codes for CASSPSGTHTDTQYF. The entire variable domain, with the rest obtained from reference TRBV5-1 and TRBJ2-3, is as follows: KAGVTQTPRYLIKTRGQQVTLSCSPISGHRSVSWYQQTPGQGLQFLFEYFSETQRNKGNFPGRFSGRQFSNSRSEMNVSTLELGDSALYLCASSPSGTHTDTQYFGPGTRLTVL.

The rearrangement uses TRBV5-1 and TRBJ2-3; D remains unclear. Per germline, CDR1 SGHRS and CDR2 YFSETQ. V was trimmed by 4 bases and J by 2 bases, leaving 11 bases between them. This CDR3 is 14 amino acids long. The CDR3 DNA follows: TGCGCCAGCAGCCCGGTGAGAGTCACAGATACGCAGTATTTT. It translates to CASSPVRVTDTQYF.

This clone was recorded a few times. The rearrangement links TRBV11-2 to TRBJ2-1; D is perhaps TRBD1 or TRBD2 (5 bases each). The CDR3 is 16 residues long. The V end lost 4 bases, the J end lost 0 bases, and 13 bases lay between the germline ends. Germline values: CDR1 SGHAT, CDR2 FQNNGV. As DNA, the CDR3 is TGTGCCAGCAGCTACCGTGGGGGAGCCTCCTACAATGAGCAGTTCTTC. Protein product: CASSYRGGASYNEQFF. Looking up the rest from reference TRBV11-2 and TRBJ2-1 gives the full variable domain: EAGVAQSPRYKIIEKRQSVAFWCNPISGHATLYWYQQILGQGPKLLIQFQNNGVVDDSQLPKDRFSAERLKGVDSTLKIQPAKLEDSAVYLCASSYRGGASYNEQFFGPGTRLTVL.

V is TRBV29-1 and J is TRBJ2-3; perhaps TRBD2 as D (6 bases). Between the trimmed V and J ends, which lost 5 bases and 2 bases, there was a span of 20 bases. CDR3 length: 16 residues. CDR1 is SQVTM, CDR2 ANQGSEA, per germline. The CDR3: CSVPPHLSGYTDTQYF. In DNA form, the CDR3 reads TGCAGCGTTCCCCCACACCTTAGCGGATACACAGATACGCAGTATTTT.

The table lists this clone with a few counts. The V and J genes are TRBV6-5 and TRBJ1-2; D remains ambiguous. Germline CDR1 reads MNHEY; CDR2 reads SVGAGI. The CDR3 has 14 residues. V lost 6 bases and J lost 3, with 14 bases in between. CDR3 nucleotides: TGTGCCAGCAGCCTGGGGATGCGAGACTATGGCTACACCTTC. It encodes CASSLGMRDYGYTF.